This T cell receptor (beta chain) was captured by sequencing in a study of control samples from healthy donors and cancer patients. Sequenced by immunoSEQ multiplex PCR; TCRdb stores in-frame clones only, minus some. The table has around 190,000 clones, nearly 90% seen once; the top ten hold 1.4%. The CDR3 consists of 13 residues. CDR1 SGHTA and CDR2 FQGNSA come from the germline V gene. The V end was cut by 4 bases, the J end by 11 bases, with 17 bases between. This chain connects TRBV7-2 to TRBJ1-1; D ambiguous. The TCR sequence derives from a woman between 45 and 65 years old in good health. Material: blood. CDR3 coding DNA: TGTGCCAGCAGCTCCTCCAGACTTGGGAGGGCTTTCTTT. Residues: CASSSSRLGRAFF.